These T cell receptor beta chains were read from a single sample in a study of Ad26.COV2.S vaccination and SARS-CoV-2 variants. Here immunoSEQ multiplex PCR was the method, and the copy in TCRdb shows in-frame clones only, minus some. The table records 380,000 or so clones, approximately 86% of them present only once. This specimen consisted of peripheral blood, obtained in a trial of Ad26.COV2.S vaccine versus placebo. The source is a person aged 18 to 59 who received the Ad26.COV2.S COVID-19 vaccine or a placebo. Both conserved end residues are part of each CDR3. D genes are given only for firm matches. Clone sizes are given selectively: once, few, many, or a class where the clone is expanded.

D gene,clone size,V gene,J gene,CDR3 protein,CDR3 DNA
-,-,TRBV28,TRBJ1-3,CASTNSGNTIYF,TGTGCCAGCACTAATTCTGGAAACACCATATATTTT
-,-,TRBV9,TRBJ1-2,CASSPGRQNNYGYTF,TGTGCCAGCAGCCCGGGAAGACAGAATAACTATGGCTACACCTTC
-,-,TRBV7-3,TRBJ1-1,CASSSGPNTEAFF,TGTGCCAGCAGCTCAGGCCCAAACACTGAAGCTTTCTTT
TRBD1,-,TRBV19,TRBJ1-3,CASSIGTGLLSSGNTIYF,TGTGCCAGTAGTATCGGGACAGGGTTACTAAGCTCTGGAAACACCATATATTTT
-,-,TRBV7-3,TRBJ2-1,CASSPRKEQFF,TGTGCCAGCAGCCCCCGCAAGGAGCAGTTCTTC
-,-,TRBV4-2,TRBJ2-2,CASSQARGYTGELFF,TGTGCCAGCAGCCAAGCTCGGGGGTACACCGGGGAGCTGTTTTTT
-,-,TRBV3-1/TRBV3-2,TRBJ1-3,CASSQAATSGNTIYF,TGTGCCAGCAGCCAAGCAGCGACCTCTGGAAACACCATATATTTT
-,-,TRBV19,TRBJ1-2,CASSINYGYTF,TGTGCCAGTAGTATAAACTATGGCTACACCTTC
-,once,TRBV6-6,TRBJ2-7,CASNLDKKYEQYF,TGTGCCAGCAACCTGGACAAGAAGTACGAGCAGTACTTC
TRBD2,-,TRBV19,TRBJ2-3,CASSIDRGGVADTQYF,TGTGCCAGTAGTATAGATCGGGGGGGAGTGGCAGATACGCAGTATTTT
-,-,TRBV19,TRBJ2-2,CASSIEMAGELFF,TGTGCCAGTAGTATAGAGATGGCCGGGGAGCTGTTTTTT
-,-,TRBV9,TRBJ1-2,CASAGVQGYTF,TGTGCCAGCGCCGGGGTGCAGGGCTACACCTTC
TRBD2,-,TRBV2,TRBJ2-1,CASNNWGAWASGGASHEQFF,TGTGCCAGCAACAACTGGGGAGCTTGGGCTAGCGGGGGGGCGAGCCATGAGCAGTTCTTC
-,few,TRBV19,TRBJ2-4,CASSLGLDKNIQYF,TGTGCCAGTAGTTTGGGGCTGGACAAAAACATTCAGTACTTC
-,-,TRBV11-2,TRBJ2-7,CASSPGQRHEQYF,TGTGCCAGCAGCCCTGGCCAGAGGCACGAGCAGTACTTC
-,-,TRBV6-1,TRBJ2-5,CASSEATGQTETQYF,TGTGCCAGCAGTGAAGCGACAGGACAGACTGAGACCCAGTACTTC
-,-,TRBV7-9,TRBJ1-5,CASSPGRVRSRQEPQHF,TGTGCCAGCAGCCCGGGGAGGGTCAGGTCTAGACAGGAGCCCCAGCATTTT
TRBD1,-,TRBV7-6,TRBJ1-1,CASSFQGATEAFF,TGTGCCAGCAGCTTCCAGGGGGCCACTGAAGCTTTCTTT